This TCR beta chain was sequenced in a study of T cells in Graves' hyperthyroidism and ophthalmopathy. Participants, patients aged 18 to 65, had newly diagnosed hyperthyroidism with a duration under 2 months. CDR3 length equals 12 residues. The V gene lost 10 bases and the J gene lost 10 bases, with 14 bases spanning the gap. Study findings and constraints: Ophthalmopathy and stable hyperthyroidism were told apart by a 13 V-J model.

RNA transcripts were the template for amplifying TCR beta CDR3 regions. A first-round RT-PCR of the TCR CDR3 used the HTBI primer set. TCRdb recomputed calls from the multiplex PCR reads with MiXCR, one row per CDR3 protein. The sample shows just under 750,000 distinct CDR3 sequences, around 40% of them seen only once. Ten or more counts support this clonotype. The antigen remains undetermined. This receptor was obtained from a woman in her thirties or forties with Graves' hyperthyroidism. The material sequenced was blood. The chain carries TRBV12-3 or TRBV12-4 and TRBJ1-6, with a possible D match to TRBD1 (6 bases). The CDR3 nucleotides are TGTGCCACCTCCCAGGGGCAATCACCCCTCCACTTT. This gives the protein CATSQGQSPLHF.